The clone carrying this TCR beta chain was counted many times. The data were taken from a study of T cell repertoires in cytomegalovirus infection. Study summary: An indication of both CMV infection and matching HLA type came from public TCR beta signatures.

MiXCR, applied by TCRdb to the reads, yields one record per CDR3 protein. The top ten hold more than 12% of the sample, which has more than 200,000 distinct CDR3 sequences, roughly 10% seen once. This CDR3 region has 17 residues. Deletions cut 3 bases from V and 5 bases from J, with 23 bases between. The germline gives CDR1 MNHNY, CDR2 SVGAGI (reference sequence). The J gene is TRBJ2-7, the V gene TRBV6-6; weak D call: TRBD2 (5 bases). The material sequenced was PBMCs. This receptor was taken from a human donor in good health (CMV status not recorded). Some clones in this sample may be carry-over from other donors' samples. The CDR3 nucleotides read TGTGCCAGCAGTTATAATCGGGCGAGAGGGAACTTGGACGAGCAGTACTTC. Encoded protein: CASSYNRARGNLDEQYF.